The rows below give T cell receptor beta chains drawn from one sample of a study of blood T cells in healthy people across ages. From the 5' RACE reads, TCRdb called clonotypes with MiXCR, one entry per CDR3 protein. In the table there are around 800,000 distinct CDR3 sequences, 25% to 30% of which are singletons. These data also formed part of another study, on T cells of mothers and their children.

Input material: blood. These receptors were taken from a boy aged 5-17 years in good health. CDR3s include the opening cysteine and the closing phenylalanine or tryptophan. The order of the fields is V gene, CDR3 protein.

v_call: TRBV6-4
cdr3_aa: CASSKTSGGEETQYF

v_call: TRBV3-1
cdr3_aa: CASSPGGRTIYF

v_call: TRBV5-6
cdr3_aa: CASSLENGGGSYNEQFF

v_call: TRBV29-1
cdr3_aa: CSVAGAWNDWSTEAFF

v_call: TRBV19
cdr3_aa: CASSRSWEWNTEAFF

v_call: TRBV9
cdr3_aa: CASSTDRVSDTQYF

v_call: TRBV12-3/TRBV12-4
cdr3_aa: CASDETGGLADTQYF

v_call: TRBV29-1
cdr3_aa: CSVAGSVLSTDTQYF

v_call: TRBV20-1
cdr3_aa: CSAESSGPTYEQYF

v_call: TRBV18
cdr3_aa: CASSPGGLGAWETQYF

v_call: TRBV28
cdr3_aa: CASSSDWAETQYF

v_call: TRBV11-2
cdr3_aa: CASSLQGGGEKLFF

v_call: TRBV11-1
cdr3_aa: CASSLEVVEQYF

v_call: TRBV20-1
cdr3_aa: CSARPRRNTGELFF

v_call: TRBV5-4
cdr3_aa: CASILVWAQETQYF

v_call: TRBV7-9
cdr3_aa: CASSLAPPAGGRETQYF

v_call: TRBV4-2
cdr3_aa: CASSRTGQGAGETQYF

v_call: TRBV5-1
cdr3_aa: CASSLVLEGEQYF

v_call: TRBV19
cdr3_aa: CASSDEGETQYF

v_call: TRBV7-9
cdr3_aa: CASRAGSTQYF

v_call: TRBV7-6
cdr3_aa: CASSLGVDRTYEQYF

v_call: TRBV6-6
cdr3_aa: CASSYPGTGDEKLFF

v_call: TRBV7-3
cdr3_aa: CASSFRPASGGLGANVLTF

v_call: TRBV5-1
cdr3_aa: CASHPDRATYEQYF

v_call: TRBV20-1
cdr3_aa: CSARERLGLAGGSYEQYF

v_call: TRBV27
cdr3_aa: CASRLAGGPNEQFF

v_call: TRBV20-1
cdr3_aa: CSAREGQWNYGYTF

v_call: TRBV20-1
cdr3_aa: CSAISVSGANVLTF

v_call: TRBV5-1
cdr3_aa: CASSLELAGAFSYEQYF

v_call: TRBV7-6
cdr3_aa: CASSPLTGDATNEKLFF

v_call: TRBV11-2
cdr3_aa: CASSRPDSARYEQYF

v_call: TRBV18
cdr3_aa: CASSPPFGLGTVNEKLFF

v_call: TRBV7-2
cdr3_aa: CASSLVGGAGNTIYF

v_call: TRBV6-1
cdr3_aa: CASSEAARGPQHF

v_call: TRBV4-2
cdr3_aa: CASSQEGQGDNGYTF

v_call: TRBV12-3/TRBV12-4
cdr3_aa: CASSLGGPYEAFF

v_call: TRBV9
cdr3_aa: CASSVEGGGNEQFF

v_call: TRBV18
cdr3_aa: CASSPDSPSTNEKLFF

v_call: TRBV9
cdr3_aa: CASSVGRGGSYEQYF

v_call: TRBV20-1
cdr3_aa: CSAPGQGNSYGYTF

v_call: TRBV10-3
cdr3_aa: CAISEDVGVYGYTF

v_call: TRBV10-2
cdr3_aa: CASSSRLPGQGLSPLHF

v_call: TRBV25-1
cdr3_aa: CASSQGNYGYTF

v_call: TRBV28
cdr3_aa: CASSSTQGVGSPLHF

v_call: TRBV5-1
cdr3_aa: CASALGRAGVQETQYF

v_call: TRBV20-1
cdr3_aa: CSAYRGTADTQYF

v_call: TRBV6-1
cdr3_aa: CASSPRSGYEQYF

v_call: TRBV29-1
cdr3_aa: CSVGGAGGLQETQYF

v_call: TRBV6-6
cdr3_aa: CASSSPDRVGQPQHF

v_call: TRBV7-9
cdr3_aa: CASSSTRQGATDTQYF

v_call: TRBV6-6
cdr3_aa: CASSDSGTGTYEQYF

v_call: TRBV29-1
cdr3_aa: CSVGLWATNEKLFF

v_call: TRBV11-2
cdr3_aa: CASSETSGAPNNEQFF

v_call: TRBV24-1
cdr3_aa: CATSGRLSTDTQYF

v_call: TRBV20-1
cdr3_aa: CSALTENTEAFF

v_call: TRBV12-3/TRBV12-4
cdr3_aa: CASSPGPLRELFF

v_call: TRBV20-1
cdr3_aa: CSARGGRAGSKETQYF

v_call: TRBV28
cdr3_aa: CASSSANTEAFF

v_call: TRBV5-1
cdr3_aa: CASSRSTDTEAFF